This T cell receptor beta chain appears in the sequencing data of a study of T cell repertoires in cytomegalovirus infection. The CDR3 spans 15 residues. Trimming removed 6 bases at V and 2 bases at J, with 14 bases between. CDR1 is SGHTA, CDR2 FQGNSA, per germline. This clonotype turned up a few times. Its specificity is not known. TCRdb re-analysed the reads in MiXCR, keeping a single row per CDR3 protein. The sample yields roughly 720,000 distinct CDR3 sequences, approximately 40% seen once. Study outcomes and limitations: HLA-C-restricted CMV-specific TCR beta clonotypes prevailed in the ex vivo response. Adding up the frequency of public TCR beta families identified people who carried CMV plus the relevant HLA.

This receptor was identified in a human donor in good health (CMV status not recorded). Some clones in this sample may be carry-over from other donors' samples. Sequenced input: PBMCs. The chain joins TRBV7-2 to TRBJ1-5; D is possibly TRBD1 (5 bases). CDR3 coding DNA: TGTGCCAGCAGTTCAAGGGGTTTTGGCAATCAGCCCCAGCATTTT. Encoded protein: CASSSRGFGNQPQHF.